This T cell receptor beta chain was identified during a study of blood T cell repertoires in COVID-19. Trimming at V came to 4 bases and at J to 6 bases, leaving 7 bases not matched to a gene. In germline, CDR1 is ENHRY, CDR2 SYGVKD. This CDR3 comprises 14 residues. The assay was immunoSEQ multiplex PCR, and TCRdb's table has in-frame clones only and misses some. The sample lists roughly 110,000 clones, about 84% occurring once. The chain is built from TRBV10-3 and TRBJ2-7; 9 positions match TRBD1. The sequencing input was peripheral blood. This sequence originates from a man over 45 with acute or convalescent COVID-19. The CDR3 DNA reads TGTGCCATCAGTGTTGGGACAGGGTTAGGCGAGCAGTACTTC. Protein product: CAISVGTGLGEQYF.